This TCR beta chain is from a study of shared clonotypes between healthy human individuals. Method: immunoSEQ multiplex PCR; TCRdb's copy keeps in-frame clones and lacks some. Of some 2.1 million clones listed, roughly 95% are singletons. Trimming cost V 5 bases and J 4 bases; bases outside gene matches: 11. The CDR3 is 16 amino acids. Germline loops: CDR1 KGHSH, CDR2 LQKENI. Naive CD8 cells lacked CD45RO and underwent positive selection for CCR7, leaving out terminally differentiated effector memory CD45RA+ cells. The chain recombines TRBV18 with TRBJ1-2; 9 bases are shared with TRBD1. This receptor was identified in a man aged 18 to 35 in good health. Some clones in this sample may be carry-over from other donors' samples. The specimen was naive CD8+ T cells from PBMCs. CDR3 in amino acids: CASSTLGQGPSYGYTF. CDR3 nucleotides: TGTGCCAGCTCAACCCTAGGACAGGGGCCTTCCTATGGCTACACCTTC. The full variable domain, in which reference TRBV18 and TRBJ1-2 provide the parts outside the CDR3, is NAGVMQNPRHLVRRRGQEARLRCSPMKGHSHVYWYRQLPEEGLKFMVYLQKENIIDESGMPKERFSAEFPKEGPSILRIQQVVRGDSAAYFCASSTLGQGPSYGYTFGSGTRLTVV.